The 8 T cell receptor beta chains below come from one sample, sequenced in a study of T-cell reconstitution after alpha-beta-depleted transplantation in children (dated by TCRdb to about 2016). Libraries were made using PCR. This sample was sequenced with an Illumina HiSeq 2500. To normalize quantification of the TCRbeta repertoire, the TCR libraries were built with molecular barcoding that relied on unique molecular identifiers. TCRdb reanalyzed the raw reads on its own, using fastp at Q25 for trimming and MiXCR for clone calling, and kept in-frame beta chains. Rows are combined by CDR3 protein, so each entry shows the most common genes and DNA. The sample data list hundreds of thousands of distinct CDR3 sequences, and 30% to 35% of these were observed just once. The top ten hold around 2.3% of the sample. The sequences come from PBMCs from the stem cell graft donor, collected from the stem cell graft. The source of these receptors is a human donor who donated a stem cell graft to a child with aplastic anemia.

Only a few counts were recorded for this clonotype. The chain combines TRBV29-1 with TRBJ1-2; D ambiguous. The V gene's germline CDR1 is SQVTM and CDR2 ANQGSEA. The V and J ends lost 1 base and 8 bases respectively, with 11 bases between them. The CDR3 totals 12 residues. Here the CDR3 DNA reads TGCAGCGTTGAAGTAAAGGCCTCCGGCTACACCTTC. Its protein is CSVEVKASGYTF.

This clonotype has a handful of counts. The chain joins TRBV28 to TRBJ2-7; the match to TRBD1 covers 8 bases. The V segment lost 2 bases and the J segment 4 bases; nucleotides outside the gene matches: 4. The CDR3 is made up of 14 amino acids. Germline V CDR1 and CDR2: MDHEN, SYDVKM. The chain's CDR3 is CASSLVRGRYEQYV. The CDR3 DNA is TGTGCCAGCAGTTTAGTCAGGGGGCGATACGAGCAGTACGTC.

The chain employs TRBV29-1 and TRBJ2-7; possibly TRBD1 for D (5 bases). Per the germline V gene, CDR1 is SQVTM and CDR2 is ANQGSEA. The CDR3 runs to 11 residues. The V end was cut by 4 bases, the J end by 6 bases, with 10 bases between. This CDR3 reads CSVAQGSEQYV. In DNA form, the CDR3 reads TGCAGCGTTGCCCAGGGATCCGAGCAGTACGTC.

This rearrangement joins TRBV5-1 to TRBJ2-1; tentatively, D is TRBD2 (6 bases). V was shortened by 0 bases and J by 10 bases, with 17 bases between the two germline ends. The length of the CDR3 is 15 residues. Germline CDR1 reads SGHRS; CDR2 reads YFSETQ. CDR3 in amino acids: CASSLDRLGLREQFF. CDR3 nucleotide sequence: TGCGCCAGCAGCTTGGACCGACTAGGTCTACGCGAGCAGTTCTTC.

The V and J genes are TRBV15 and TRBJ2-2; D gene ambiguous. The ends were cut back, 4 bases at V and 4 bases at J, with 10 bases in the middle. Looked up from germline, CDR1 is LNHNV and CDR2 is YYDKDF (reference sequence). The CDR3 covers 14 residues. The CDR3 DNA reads TGTGCCACCAGCACCTTCCGTACCACCGGGGAGCTGTTTTTT. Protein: CATSTFRTTGELFF.

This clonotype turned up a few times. The DNA for the CDR3 is TGTGCCACCAGCAGAGTAGCAGACATGAACACTGAAGCTTTCTTT. It encodes CATSRVADMNTEAFF. The genes are TRBV15 and TRBJ1-1; D gene uncertain. Germline loops: CDR1 LNHNV, CDR2 YYDKDF (reference sequence). This CDR3 spans 15 amino acids. Trimming took off 1 base at V and 0 bases at J, with 9 bases between the two ends.

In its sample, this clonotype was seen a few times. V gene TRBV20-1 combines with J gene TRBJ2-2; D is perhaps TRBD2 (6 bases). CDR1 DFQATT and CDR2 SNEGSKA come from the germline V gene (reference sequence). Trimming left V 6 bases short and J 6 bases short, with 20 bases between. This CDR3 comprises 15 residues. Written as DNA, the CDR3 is TGCAGTGCACTCCCCTACCCTAGCGTTTCCGGGGAGCTGTTTTTT. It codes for CSALPYPSVSGELFF.

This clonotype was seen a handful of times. Here the CDR3 reads CASRNSNTGELFF. Here the CDR3 DNA reads TGTGCCAGCAGAAATTCGAACACCGGGGAGCTGTTTTTT. J is TRBJ2-2 and V is TRBV6-6, with no clear D. CDR1 MNHNY and CDR2 SVGAGI come from the germline V gene (reference sequence). Trimming took off 6 bases at V and 0 bases at J, with 5 bases between the two ends. The CDR3 has 13 residues.